Listed here are 10 T cell receptor beta chains from one sample, sequenced in a study of blood T cell repertoires in COVID-19. TCRdb's copy holds only in-frame clones and misses some; the assay was immunoSEQ multiplex PCR. The sample yields some 60,000 clones, around 83% seen once. Sequencing was performed on peripheral blood. Receptors originate from a man aged 30 to 45 with COVID-19, enrolled during active disease.

As regards this clone: Mismatch with germline at one junction end may stem from a read error. The rearrangement uses TRBV4-1 and TRBJ2-1; 8 bases are a match to TRBD2. Germline CDR1 reads MGHRA; CDR2 reads YSYEKL. The CDR3 has 13 amino acids. The CDR3, as DNA: TGCGCCAGCAGACAAGAGCTAGCGGGTGAGCAGTTCTTC. Translating gives CASRQELAGEQFF.

V usage is TRBV12-5 and J usage is TRBJ2-2; 7 bases map to TRBD1. The germline gives CDR1 LGHNT, CDR2 FRNRAP. This CDR3 spans 15 amino acids. V was clipped by 2 bases and J by 3 bases; unmatched bases: 3. CDR3: CASGLWQGDTGELFF. CDR3 nucleotides: TGTGCTAGTGGTTTGTGGCAGGGGGACACCGGGGAGCTGTTTTTT.

The chain uses TRBV30 and TRBJ2-1; 8 bases agree with TRBD2. Germline-derived CDR1 and CDR2 are GTSNPN and SVGIG (reference sequence). The CDR3 is 12 amino acids. The CDR3 spells CGFSGVYNEQFF. CDR3 sequence (DNA): TGTGGTTTTAGCGGGGTTTACAATGAGCAGTTCTTC.

CDR3 nucleotide sequence: TGTGCCAGCAGTTCGGGACATTTCTACGAGCAGTACTTC. Its translation is CASSSGHFYEQYF. The J gene is TRBJ2-7, the V gene TRBV12-3 or TRBV12-4; D is possibly TRBD1 (6 bases). Trimming stripped 4 bases from V and 3 bases from J, with 10 bases between. The CDR3 covers 13 residues.

The CDR3 is CASSFADRAVIQYF. The CDR3 DNA follows: TGTGCCAGCAGCTTTGCGGACAGGGCTGTCATTCAGTACTTC. The chain has TRBV28 and TRBJ2-4; the match to TRBD1 covers 8 bases. J was trimmed by 9 bases and V by 6 bases; bases with no gene match: 10. The CDR3 totals 14 residues. Germline-derived CDR1 and CDR2 are MDHEN and SYDVKM.

The chain recombines TRBV6-5 with TRBJ1-6, with D possibly TRBD1 on 6 matching bases. From germline, CDR1 is MNHEY and CDR2 SVGAGI. This CDR3 comprises 16 residues. Trimming took 2 bases from V and 0 from J, leaving 8 bases between them. The CDR3 sequence is CASSYGTPSYNSPLHF. The CDR3 region has the DNA TGTGCCAGCAGTTACGGGACACCCTCCTATAATTCACCCCTCCACTTT.

This clone was picked up a small number of times. This sequence joins TRBV9 and TRBJ2-5; TRBD1 aligns across 7 bases. The V gene end was trimmed by 0 bases and the J gene end by 0 bases; junction bases not matched to a gene: 5. CDR1 and CDR2 (germline): SGDLS, YYNGEE. The CDR3 has 16 residues. The CDR3 is CASSVAGQAHQETQYF. The CDR3 DNA sequence: TGTGCCAGCAGCGTAGCTGGACAGGCTCACCAAGAGACCCAGTACTTC. Based on the CDR3 plus reference TRBV9 and TRBJ2-5, the full variable domain is DSGVTQTPKHLITATGQRVTLRCSPRSGDLSVYWYQQSLDQGLQFLIQYYNGEERAKGNILERFSAQQFPDLHSELNLSSLELGDSALYFCASSVAGQAHQETQYFGPGTRLLVL.

In its sample, this clone is medium-sized. The V and J genes are TRBV3-1 (or the pseudogene TRBV3-2) and TRBJ1-3, with TRBD1 as a possible D gene (5 bases). V was trimmed by 4 bases and J by 4 bases, leaving 8 bases between them. Germline CDR1 LGHDT, CDR2 YNNKEL (reference sequence). CDR3 length: 13 residues. CDR3: CASSLKGGNTIYF. CDR3 sequence (DNA): TGTGCCAGCAGCCTAAAGGGGGGAAACACCATATATTTT.

This rearrangement joins TRBV18 to TRBJ2-7; no clear D gene. Germline-derived CDR1 and CDR2 are KGHSH and LQKENI. This CDR3 comprises 13 residues. Trimming cost V 10 bases and J 2 bases, with 15 bases left between them. The CDR3 is CATQAENTYEQYF. CDR3 DNA: TGTGCCACCCAGGCAGAAAATACCTACGAGCAGTACTTC. The complete variable domain, with remaining parts taken from reference TRBV18 and TRBJ2-7, reads NAGVMQNPRHLVRRRGQEARLRCSPMKGHSHVYWYRQLPEEGLKFMVYLQKENIIDESGMPKERFSAEFPKEGPSILRIQQVVRGDSAAYFCATQAENTYEQYFGPGTRLTVT.

The V and J genes are TRBV3-1 (or the pseudogene TRBV3-2) and TRBJ1-2, with D tentatively TRBD1 (5 bases). This CDR3 has 12 amino acids. CDR1 and CDR2 (germline): LGHDT, YNNKEL (reference sequence). The V end lost 6 bases, the J end lost 7 bases, and 12 bases lay between the germline ends. CDR3 residues: CASREGSTGYTF. CDR3 DNA: TGTGCCAGCAGGGAGGGGTCTACTGGCTACACCTTC.